Below, 24 T cell receptor beta chains from the same sample are listed, as sequenced in a study of blood T cell repertoires in COVID-19. The data were produced by immunoSEQ multiplex PCR, yet TCRdb's version contains in-frame clones alone and is incomplete. The data show hundreds of thousands of clones, with around four fifths seen just once and about a sixth held by the top ten. The sequenced sample consisted of peripheral blood. These receptors were collected from a woman at least 80 years old with active or convalescent COVID-19.

The V call is TRBV18, the J call TRBJ1-3; weak D call: TRBD1 (5 bases). Trimming removed 2 bases at V and 1 base at J, with 12 bases between. This CDR3 contains 16 residues. The germline V gene encodes CDR1 KGHSH and CDR2 LQKENI. CDR3 sequence: CASSPGGLISGNTIYF. CDR3 sequence (DNA): TGTGCCAGCTCACCAGGGGGACTGATTTCTGGAAACACCATATATTTT.

The chain couples TRBV7-9 to TRBJ1-5, with TRBD1 as a possible D gene (6 bases). The V gene lost 0 bases and the J gene lost 7 bases, with 13 bases spanning the gap. This CDR3 contains 15 residues. From germline, CDR1 is SEHNR and CDR2 FQNEAQ (reference sequence). The chain's CDR3 is CASSLAGGAGQPQHF. CDR3 bases: TGTGCCAGCAGCTTAGCTGGGGGGGCCGGACAGCCCCAGCATTTT.

The chain couples TRBV11-2 to TRBJ2-5; a possible D gene is TRBD1 (5 bases). This CDR3 contains 15 residues. CDR1 is SGHAT, CDR2 FQNNGV, per germline. Trimming took off 5 bases at V and 4 bases at J, with 17 bases between the two ends. Here the CDR3 reads CASSPGQGSIETQYF. In DNA form, the CDR3 reads TGTGCCAGCAGCCCTGGGCAGGGTAGCATAGAGACCCAGTACTTC.

The V gene is TRBV9, the J gene TRBJ1-4, with a tentative D call TRBD1 (6 bases). The CDR3 is 18 residues long. Germline loops: CDR1 SGDLS, CDR2 YYNGEE. Deletions cut 3 bases from V and 2 bases from J, with 20 bases between. The CDR3 protein is CASSAGRARGITNEKLFF. CDR3 bases: TGTGCCAGCAGCGCCGGCCGGGCCAGGGGCATCACTAATGAAAAACTGTTTTTT.

This chain joins TRBV2 and TRBJ2-4, with D possibly matching TRBD2 (5 bases). Germline V gene data show CDR1 as SNHLY and CDR2 as FYNNEI. Trimming removed 7 bases at V and 1 base at J, with 14 bases between. This CDR3 contains 15 residues. The CDR3 coding sequence is TGTGCCAGCACCCTTGACTACTTGGCCAAAAACATTCAGTACTTC. It codes for CASTLDYLAKNIQYF.

The chain combines TRBV5-4 with TRBJ2-3; maybe TRBD2 (7 bases). This CDR3 region has 16 residues. The germline CDR1 and CDR2 sequences are SGHNT and YYREEE (reference sequence). V gave up 4 bases and J gave up 4 bases, with 19 bases separating them. For the CDR3, the DNA is TGTGCCAGCAGCCCCGGGGGAGGGGGGCAGGCAGATACGCAGTATTTT. As protein: CASSPGGGGQADTQYF.

This chain connects TRBV6-5 to TRBJ2-3; D gene unclear. CDR3 length equals 11 residues. The germline gives CDR1 MNHEY, CDR2 SVGAGI. Trimming removed 2 bases at V and 7 bases at J, with 4 bases between. The CDR3 loop reads CASSYLNTQYF. CDR3 DNA sequence: TGTGCCAGCAGTTACCTTAATACGCAGTATTTT.

A single count supports this clone. V is TRBV11-3 and J is TRBJ1-1, with 9 positions matching TRBD1. This CDR3 is 13 amino acids long. Germline-derived CDR1 and CDR2 are SGHNT and YENEEA. Trimming cost V 10 bases and J 1 base; bases outside gene matches: 4. The CDR3 bases are TGTGCCATCCGACAGGGGGGGAACACTGAAGCTTTCTTT. This codes for CAIRQGGNTEAFF.

The chain is built from TRBV5-4 and TRBJ2-7; D perhaps matches TRBD1 (7 bases). Germline assignment: CDR1 SGHNT and CDR2 YYREEE (reference sequence). Trimming removed 4 bases at V and 6 bases at J, with 32 bases between. The CDR3 covers 19 residues. The CDR3 loop reads CASSRPTGYGAGRKGEQYF. CDR3 DNA: TGTGCCAGCAGCCGACCGACAGGGTATGGAGCGGGTCGGAAGGGCGAGCAGTACTTC.

The chain recombines TRBV9 with TRBJ1-6, with TRBD1 matching 7 bases. CDR1 and CDR2 from the germline V gene are SGDLS and YYNGEE. The CDR3 loop spans 14 amino acids. Losses at the gene ends were 1 base for V and 9 bases for J; bases not matched to a gene: 4. CDR3 DNA sequence: TGTGCCAGCAGCGTAACAGGGGTGGCTTCACCCCTCCACTTT. Its protein is CASSVTGVASPLHF.

There are a few counts of this clone. The chain combines TRBV15 with TRBJ1-6; D gene uncertain. Trimming left V 0 bases short and J 3 bases short, with 15 bases between. Germline V gene data show CDR1 as LNHNV and CDR2 as YYDKDF (reference sequence). This CDR3 is 18 amino acids long. As DNA, the CDR3 is TGTGCCACCAGCAGAGATTACGGGGAACGGAGCTATAATTCACCCCTCCACTTT. Residues: CATSRDYGERSYNSPLHF.

This rearrangement joins TRBV28 to TRBJ2-7; 9 positions agree with TRBD1. V trimming: 5 bases; J trimming: 4 bases; junction bases outside the gene matches: 9. Germline V lookup: CDR1 MDHEN, CDR2 SYDVKM. This CDR3 is 15 amino acids long. The CDR3 spells CASSLPGQGTYEQYF. The CDR3 coding sequence is TGTGCCAGCAGTCTCCCGGGACAGGGAACTTACGAGCAGTACTTC.

V gene TRBV5-4 combines with J gene TRBJ2-5; the D gene is possibly TRBD1 (7 bases). The CDR3 sequence is 16 residues long. Germline V gene data show CDR1 as SGHNT and CDR2 as YYREEE (reference sequence). With 3 bases removed from V and 5 bases from J, the gap between germline ends came to 20 bases. CDR3 coding DNA: TGTGCCAGCAGCTCCCGGGGTAGGACAGGAGGGGAGACCCAGTACTTC. It translates to CASSSRGRTGGETQYF.

The chain combines TRBV27 with TRBJ1-5; D is ambiguous. V lost 3 bases and J 3 bases, leaving 6 bases between the germline ends. The CDR3 is 13 amino acids. The germline gives CDR1 MNHEY, CDR2 SMNVEV (reference sequence). The CDR3 DNA reads as TGTGCCAGCAGTTTGCAGTCCAATCAGCCCCAGCATTTT. This encodes CASSLQSNQPQHF.

The chain recombines TRBV28 with TRBJ1-1; the D gene is possibly TRBD1 (6 bases). Trimming took 2 bases from V and 2 from J, leaving 15 bases between them. Germline V gene data show CDR1 as MDHEN and CDR2 as SYDVKM. CDR3 size: 16 residues. CDR3 loop: CASSLSGGHPNTEAFF. The CDR3 region has the DNA TGTGCCAGCAGTTTAAGCGGGGGGCACCCAAACACTGAAGCTTTCTTT.

This rearrangement joins TRBV5-1 to TRBJ1-1; 9 nucleotides align to TRBD1. CDR1 and CDR2 (germline): SGHRS, YFSETQ. CDR3 size: 15 residues. The V segment lost 4 bases and the J segment 1 base; nucleotides outside the gene matches: 5. The CDR3 coding sequence is TGCGCCAGCAGCCCCGGGACAGGGACGAACACTGAAGCTTTCTTT. It codes for CASSPGTGTNTEAFF.

The CDR3 is CASSFGTEVSYEQYF. The CDR3 nucleotides read TGTGCCAGCAGCTTCGGGACAGAAGTATCCTACGAGCAGTACTTC. This chain connects TRBV5-4 to TRBJ2-7; 7 nucleotides line up with TRBD1. The CDR3 totals 15 residues. Germline-derived CDR1 and CDR2 are SGHNT and YYREEE (reference sequence). With 2 bases clipped from V and 1 base from J, the junction kept 6 bases outside the gene matches.

The V gene is TRBV6-5, the J gene TRBJ1-6; 9 nucleotides line up with TRBD1. With V trimmed by 2 bases and J by 9 bases, 8 bases remained unmatched. The CDR3 is 16 residues long. Germline values: CDR1 MNHEY, CDR2 SVGAGI. The CDR3 reads CASSYQTGGLVSPLHF. The CDR3 bases are TGTGCCAGCAGTTACCAGACAGGGGGTTTAGTTTCACCCCTCCACTTT.

The rearrangement links TRBV7-9 to TRBJ2-2; 14 bases are shared with TRBD2. The V gene's germline CDR1 is SEHNR and CDR2 FQNEAQ (reference sequence). This CDR3 is built from 19 residues. The V segment lost 4 bases and the J segment 4 bases; nucleotides outside the gene matches: 11. Here the CDR3 reads CASSWGSPGLAGVTGELFF. Written as DNA, the CDR3 is TGTGCCAGCAGCTGGGGGTCCCCGGGACTAGCGGGAGTCACCGGGGAGCTGTTTTTT. The complete variable domain, with remaining parts taken from reference TRBV7-9 and TRBJ2-2, reads DTGVSQNPRHKITKRGQNVTFRCDPISEHNRLYWYRQTLGQGPEFLTYFQNEAQLEKSRLLSDRFSAERPKGSFSTLEIQRTEQGDSAMYLCASSWGSPGLAGVTGELFFGEGSRLTVL.

J is TRBJ2-7 and V is TRBV7-2, with TRBD2 matching 8 bases. The CDR3 consists of 15 residues. The V gene end was trimmed by 4 bases and the J gene end by 2 bases; junction bases not matched to a gene: 7. Germline CDR1 reads SGHTA; CDR2 reads FQGNSA. CDR3 residues: CASSSGTRSTYEQYF. The CDR3 DNA is TGTGCCAGCAGCTCCGGGACTAGAAGTACCTACGAGCAGTACTTC.

The V gene is TRBV9, the J gene TRBJ2-3, with TRBD2 matching 7 bases. The germline gives CDR1 SGDLS, CDR2 YYNGEE. This CDR3 spans 15 amino acids. V lost 4 bases and J lost 0; bases outside the gene matches: 5. The DNA of the CDR3 is TGTGCCAGCAGCTTTTCGCGGGGGAGCACAGATACGCAGTATTTT. Amino acid sequence: CASSFSRGSTDTQYF.

V gene TRBV9 combines with J gene TRBJ2-2; 12 bases are shared with TRBD2. The V segment lost 3 bases and the J segment 8 bases; nucleotides outside the gene matches: 5. This CDR3 spans 15 amino acids. Germline-derived CDR1 and CDR2 are SGDLS and YYNGEE. The CDR3 nucleotides are TGTGCCAGCAGCGCTAGCGGGGGGGCCAGGGGGGAGCTGTTTTTT. The encoded protein is CASSASGGARGELFF.

The chain employs TRBV6-5 and TRBJ1-4; 8 positions agree with TRBD1. Germline V gene lookup returns CDR1 MNHEY and CDR2 SVGAGI. The V gene end was trimmed by 6 bases and the J gene end by 0 bases; junction bases not matched to a gene: 3. The CDR3 extends over 15 amino acids. CDR3 in amino acids: CASSKDRATNEKLFF. Written as DNA, the CDR3 is TGTGCCAGCAGCAAGGACAGGGCAACTAATGAAAAACTGTTTTTT.

The chain couples TRBV7-2 to TRBJ1-1, with TRBD1 matching 7 bases. This CDR3 contains 15 residues. Germline loops: CDR1 SGHTA, CDR2 FQGNSA. J lost 5 bases, V lost 1 base, and 7 bases had no gene match. CDR3 in DNA: TGTGCCAGCAGCTTAGAAGGGACAGCGAGGACTGAAGCTTTCTTT. It codes for CASSLEGTARTEAFF.